The 8 T cell receptor beta chains below come from one sample, sequenced in a study of cytomegalovirus exposure and HLA in healthy donors. 60 Vbeta and 13 Jbeta primers were used in PCR. Profiled with immunoSEQ multiplex PCR; TCRdb holds only in-frame clones, not every one. The sample includes 130,000 to 150,000 clones, about 86% of them seen just once. Sequenced material: PBMCs. These receptors were taken from a man aged 35-49 years in good health and CMV-seropositive.

This CDR3 reads CASSFTDTEAFF. Here the CDR3 DNA reads TGTGCCAGCAGCTTTACGGACACTGAAGCTTTCTTT. The chain combines TRBV5-5 with TRBJ1-1; D remains unclear. V was clipped by 2 bases and J by 3 bases, with 5 bases between them. Germline V gene data show CDR1 as SGHKS and CDR2 as YYEKEE (reference sequence). The CDR3 is 12 amino acids.

The chain joins TRBV4-1 to TRBJ1-4; D possibly corresponds to TRBD1 (6 bases). Trimming removed 4 bases at V and 0 bases at J, with 15 bases between. Germline V gene data show CDR1 as MGHRA and CDR2 as YSYEKL. This CDR3 has 17 residues. CDR3 protein: CASSRTQGYATNEKLFF. In DNA form, the CDR3 reads TGCGCCAGCAGCCGAACACAGGGCTATGCAACTAATGAAAAACTGTTTTTT.

This clone appeared a few times. J is TRBJ1-2 and V is TRBV20-1, with D unclear. The CDR3 length is 10 residues. V was clipped by 6 bases and J by 8 bases, with 10 bases between them. The V gene's germline CDR1 is DFQATT and CDR2 SNEGSKA (reference sequence). The DNA for the CDR3 is TGCAGTGCGCGGGAAGTCGGCTACACCTTC. Protein: CSAREVGYTF.

The sample holds one count of this clone. The chain carries TRBV27 and TRBJ2-7, with D maybe TRBD2 (5 bases). V gave up 0 bases and J gave up 5 bases, with 23 bases separating them. The CDR3 contains 18 residues. Germline CDR1 and CDR2: MNHEY and SMNVEV (reference sequence). For the CDR3, the DNA is TGTGCCAGCAGTTTATCCCATAACTATCTGACGGTGCGGGACGAGCAGTACTTC. Translation gives CASSLSHNYLTVRDEQYF.

This clone was recorded only once. The chain recombines TRBV28 with TRBJ1-6; possible D gene TRBD1, 5 bases. CDR1 and CDR2 (germline): MDHEN, SYDVKM. V gave up 6 bases and J gave up 8 bases, with 14 bases separating them. The CDR3 is 14 amino acids. Here the CDR3 reads CASSSGQGHSPLHF. The CDR3 coding sequence is TGTGCCAGCAGCTCTGGGCAGGGCCATTCACCCCTCCACTTT.

This clone was found a few times. V usage is TRBV4-3 and J usage is TRBJ1-4; D uncertain. This CDR3 region has 13 residues. V gave up 0 bases and J gave up 5 bases, with 4 bases separating them. Germline assignment: CDR1 LGHNA and CDR2 YSLEER. CDR3 residues: CASSQDKNEKLFF. The CDR3 DNA is TGCGCCAGCAGCCAAGACAAAAATGAAAAACTGTTTTTT.

The V and J genes are TRBV7-9 and TRBJ2-5, with TRBD2 as a possible D gene (5 bases). Looked up from germline, CDR1 is SEHNR and CDR2 is FQNEAQ (reference sequence). The V and J ends lost 3 bases and 4 bases respectively, with 12 bases between them. The CDR3 covers 14 residues. CDR3 nucleotide sequence: TGTGCCAGCAGCTTCGGGCTAGCCCTAGAGACCCAGTACTTC. Translated, it gives CASSFGLALETQYF.

This chain connects TRBV12-2 to TRBJ1-5; TRBD1 is the table's D call, not checked against the DNA. TRBV12-2 corresponds to a pseudogene. The CDR3 has 18 residues. CDR3 sequence (DNA): TGTGCAAGTCGCTTGCCGACAGACTTTATTTTTAGCAATCAGCCCCAGCATTTT. It specifies CASRLPTDFIFSNQPQHF.